A selection of T cell receptor beta chains follows, all from one sample in a study of blood T cell repertoires in COVID-19. Profiling relied on immunoSEQ multiplex PCR, and the TCRdb table lists in-frame clones only, not all of them. The table has over 100,000 clones, about 89% seen once. Sequencing was done on a sample of peripheral blood. Receptors were obtained from a man between 50 and 59 years old with acute or convalescent COVID-19. Each CDR3 is given with its conserved first and last residue. D genes are given only for firm matches. Some rows have no size entry. The others give once, few or many, or a class for an expanded clone.

v_gene	j_gene	abundance	d_gene	CDR3nt	CDR3aa
TRBV10-3	TRBJ2-1	-	TRBD2	TGTGCCATCAGTGTGGCGGCCGGGACTAGCGGGAGTTCTTTTTCCTACAATGAGCAGTTCTTC	CAISVAAGTSGSSFSYNEQFF
TRBV7-8	TRBJ2-1	-	-	TGTGCCAGCAGCTTGAGAGAGGGCCAGGACAATGAGCAGTTCTTC	CASSLREGQDNEQFF
TRBV28	TRBJ2-7	-	TRBD2	TGTGCCAGCAGTTTAAGTACTAGCGGGGGGAACGAGCAGTACTTC	CASSLSTSGGNEQYF
TRBV7-9	TRBJ2-2	-	-	TGTGCCAGCAGCGCCTCCGGGGTCGGGGAGCTGTTTTTT	CASSASGVGELFF
TRBV4-1	TRBJ1-2	-	TRBD1	TGCGCCAGCAGCCAAAACCCGGGACAGAACTATGGCTACACCTTC	CASSQNPGQNYGYTF
TRBV28	TRBJ2-7	-	-	TGTGCCAGCAGTTTCGGGGAAAGGGGGTCCTATTCCTACGAGCAGTACTTC	CASSFGERGSYSYEQYF
TRBV3-1/TRBV3-2	TRBJ2-5	-	-	TGTGCCAGCAGACGGGACTCAAGAGAGACCCAGTACTTC	CASRRDSRETQYF
TRBV7-2	TRBJ2-3	-	-	TGTGCCAGCAGCTTAGACCCCCCGCCGAGAGATACGCAGTATTTT	CASSLDPPPRDTQYF
TRBV28	TRBJ1-6	-	-	TGTGCCAGCAGTTTAACGGGACAATATAATTCACCCCTCCACTTT	CASSLTGQYNSPLHF
TRBV6-5	TRBJ2-1	-	-	TGTGCCAGCAGTTTTAGCGGACTTACGGCCTACAATGAGCAGTTCTTC	CASSFSGLTAYNEQFF
TRBV6-1	TRBJ2-3	-	TRBD2	TGTGCCAGCAGTGCCCTGGTAGCGGGGTACACAGATACGCAGTATTTT	CASSALVAGYTDTQYF
TRBV9	TRBJ1-6	few	-	TGTGCCAGCAGCGCTAATAATTCACCCCTCCACTTT	CASSANNSPLHF
TRBV6-5	TRBJ2-7	-	-	TGTGCCAGCAGGATCTCTAGCCGAGACTACGAGCAGTACTTC	CASRISSRDYEQYF
TRBV5-6	TRBJ1-5	-	-	TGTGCCAGCAGCCATTCGACTGCTGGTGACAATCAGCCCCAGCATTTT	CASSHSTAGDNQPQHF
TRBV7-1	TRBJ2-1	-	TRBD2	TGTGCCAGCGGCTCAACAAAAAGACTAGCGGGAGGACCCTCATCAGCGAGCTCCTACAATGAGCAGTTCTTC	CASGSTKRLAGGPSSASSYNEQFF
TRBV5-4	TRBJ2-5	-	-	TGTGCCAGCACCAACCGAGGGAGGCGGGAGACCCAGTACTTC	CASTNRGRRETQYF
TRBV30	TRBJ1-2	-	TRBD1	TGTGCCTGGAGTGTAGCAGGGGGCGGCTATGGCTACACCTTC	CAWSVAGGGYGYTF
TRBV9	TRBJ2-1	-	-	TGTGCCAGCAGCGCAGTAAGAGAGGGAGCCGAGCAGTTCTTC	CASSAVREGAEQFF
TRBV9	TRBJ1-1	-	-	TGTGCCAGCAGCACAGGGACACCCGGAACTGAAGCTTTCTTT	CASSTGTPGTEAFF
TRBV6-5	TRBJ1-1	-	-	TGTGCCAGCAAGGCGGGCCGATACACTGAAGCTTTCTTT	CASKAGRYTEAFF
TRBV10-2	TRBJ2-2	-	-	TGCGCCAGCAGGCCCGCCTGGGGAGACACCGGGGAGCTGTTTTTT	CASRPAWGDTGELFF
TRBV29-1	TRBJ2-3	-	-	TGCAGCGCCCACGGGTTCACAGATACGCAGTATTTT	CSAHGFTDTQYF
TRBV2	TRBJ1-2	once	TRBD1	TGTGCCAGCAGCTCCAACAGGGGTTTTGGCTACACCTTC	CASSSNRGFGYTF
TRBV15	TRBJ2-4	-	TRBD2	TGTGCCACCAGCAGAGATCCAGGCGGGAGTGGGTCCAAAAACATTCAGTACTTC	CATSRDPGGSGSKNIQYF
TRBV6-1	TRBJ2-7	-	-	TGTGCCAGCAGTGACAGGGAAGATCAGTACTTC	CASSDREDQYF
TRBV4-2	TRBJ2-1	-	-	TGTGCCAGCAGCCAAGAGCGGAACTCCTACAATGAGCAGTTCTTC	CASSQERNSYNEQFF
TRBV3-1/TRBV3-2	TRBJ2-1	-	TRBD2	TGTGCCAGCAGCCGCCCTAGCGGGAGCCTTGAGCAGTTCTTC	CASSRPSGSLEQFF
TRBV7-8	TRBJ2-7	-	TRBD2	TGTGCCAGCAGCTCTAGCGGGAGGATCGGCGAGCAGTACTTC	CASSSSGRIGEQYF
TRBV21-1	TRBJ2-1	-	-	TGTGCCAGCAGCAAAGGCGTTACCCCTTTTGTGTCCTACAATGAGCAGTTCTTC	CASSKGVTPFVSYNEQFF
TRBV6-2/TRBV6-3	TRBJ2-7	-	-	TGTGCCAGCAGTTCTCCCTACGAGCAGTACTTC	CASSSPYEQYF
TRBV15	TRBJ2-3	-	-	TGTGCCACCAGCAGGGGGGAGGACACGCAGTATTTT	CATSRGEDTQYF
TRBV27	TRBJ2-1	-	-	TGTGCCAGCAGTTTATATCGGTGGAGCTCCTACAATGAGCAGTTCTTC	CASSLYRWSSYNEQFF
TRBV29-1	TRBJ2-7	-	-	TGCAGCGTTGAAGTCGGGGAAGGGGGAGTCTACGAGCAGTACTTC	CSVEVGEGGVYEQYF
TRBV5-1	TRBJ2-1	-	TRBD2	TGCGCCAGCAGGTTTAGCGGGAGTGGTGAGCAGTTCTTC	CASRFSGSGEQFF
TRBV28	TRBJ2-7	-	TRBD2	TGTGCCAGCAGTATGGGACTAGCGGGACCTTTAGGTTTGTCCGAGCAGTACTTC	CASSMGLAGPLGLSEQYF
TRBV2	TRBJ2-5	-	-	TGTGCCAGCAGTCCTCAAAGTACTACCCAAGAGACCCAGTACTTC	CASSPQSTTQETQYF
TRBV21-1	TRBJ2-1	-	-	TGTGCCAAAAAAAGGGGACAGGCCCTAAGGCGAGCCTTATGGGAGCAGTTCTTC	CAKKRGQALRRALWEQFF
TRBV30	TRBJ2-7	-	-	TGTGCCTGGAGTCCGGCAGGGATCTACGAGCAGTACTTC	CAWSPAGIYEQYF
TRBV29-1	TRBJ2-2	once	TRBD2	TGCAGCGCTGTAATGCCGGGACTAGCAGGCACCGGGGAGCTGTTTTTT	CSAVMPGLAGTGELFF
TRBV10-2	TRBJ2-3	-	TRBD2	TGCGCCAGCAGTGAGACACTAGCGGGAGTCTTAACAGATACGCAGTATTTT	CASSETLAGVLTDTQYF
TRBV28	TRBJ1-5	-	-	TGTGCCAGCAGTTTAGGAAGGGCAGGGATCAATCAGCCCCAGCATTTT	CASSLGRAGINQPQHF
TRBV7-9	TRBJ2-1	few	-	TGTGCCAGCAGCTTAGCGAGCGGGCTATCGGAATACAATGAGCAGTTCTTC	CASSLASGLSEYNEQFF
TRBV4-2	TRBJ1-5	-	-	TGTGCCAGCAGCCAACCAGGGATGCAGAGCAATCAGCCCCAGCATTTT	CASSQPGMQSNQPQHF
TRBV6-5	TRBJ2-7	-	TRBD2	TGTGCCAGCCGGGCTAGCGGGACCTACGAGCAGTACTTC	CASRASGTYEQYF
TRBV11-2	TRBJ2-2	-	TRBD2	TGTGCCAGCAGCTTAGAAGCGGGAGGGCCTATCACCGGGGAGCTGTTTTTT	CASSLEAGGPITGELFF
TRBV18	TRBJ2-1	-	-	TGTGCCAGGTCCGGGCTAGCGTTCTCCTACAATGAGCAGTTCTTC	CARSGLAFSYNEQFF
TRBV12-3/TRBV12-4	TRBJ2-5	once	-	TGTGCCAGCAGTTTAGGGAGGCGGGAGACCCAGTACTTC	CASSLGRRETQYF
TRBV5-1	TRBJ2-7	once	-	TGCGCCAGCAGCTTCTCGGGTAGCGTACCCTACGAGCAGTACTTC	CASSFSGSVPYEQYF
TRBV5-1	TRBJ2-1	few	TRBD1	TGCGCCAGCAGCCCGGGACAGGGGGCAGGATACTCCTACAATGAGCAGTTCTTC	CASSPGQGAGYSYNEQFF
TRBV5-1	TRBJ2-5	-	TRBD1	TGCGCCAGCAGCTTCGCCGGACAGGGGGCGCGTTTTGAGACCCAGTACTTC	CASSFAGQGARFETQYF
TRBV6-1	TRBJ1-5	once	TRBD1	TGTGCCAGCAGTGAAGCGGACAGGGATAGGAATCAGCCCCAGCATTTT	CASSEADRDRNQPQHF
TRBV15	TRBJ2-2	-	-	TGTGCCACCAGCACAAGTGGGCATGACACCGGGGAGCTGTTTTTT	CATSTSGHDTGELFF
TRBV10-3	TRBJ2-7	-	TRBD2	TGTGCCATCAGTTCCCCGGGGGGAGGGCCCTACGAGCAGTACTTC	CAISSPGGGPYEQYF